Below, 22 T cell receptor beta chains from the same sample are listed, as sequenced in a study of blood T cell repertoires in COVID-19. This table comes from immunoSEQ multiplex PCR, and its TCRdb copy is limited to in-frame clones, with some not included. The sample includes under 300,000 clones, roughly nine tenths of them seen just once. Sequencing was done on a sample of peripheral blood. All receptors derive from a man aged 55 to 70 with acute or convalescent COVID-19.

The rearrangement joins TRBV6-1 to TRBJ1-3, with a weak D call TRBD1 (5 bases). This CDR3 contains 18 residues. Trimming took off 1 base at V and 1 base at J, with 17 bases between the two ends. The V gene's germline CDR1 is MNHNS and CDR2 SASEGT. The CDR3 is CASSEGVRASYSGNTIYF. The CDR3 DNA follows: TGTGCCAGCAGTGAAGGGGTCAGGGCTAGTTATTCTGGAAACACCATATATTTT.

The chain links TRBV19 to TRBJ2-6, with D maybe TRBD2 (5 bases). The CDR3 covers 14 residues. V was pared by 0 bases and J by 11 bases, with 11 bases between. Germline values: CDR1 LNHDA, CDR2 SQIVND (reference sequence). CDR3 amino acids: CASSIDPEDHVLTF. CDR3 DNA: TGTGCCAGTAGTATAGATCCGGAGGATCACGTCCTGACTTTC. The full variable domain, rest sourced from reference TRBV19 and TRBJ2-6, is DGGITQSPKYLFRKEGQNVTLSCEQNLNHDAMYWYRQDPGQGLRLIYYSQIVNDFQKGDIAEGYSVSREKKESFPLTVTSAQKNPTAFYLCASSIDPEDHVLTFGAGSRLTVL.

This chain connects TRBV30 to TRBJ1-2, with D perhaps TRBD1 (5 bases). The V gene's germline CDR1 is GTSNPN and CDR2 SVGIG (reference sequence). This CDR3 has 14 residues. V was cut by 2 bases and J by 7 bases, with 17 bases left in between. CDR3 bases: TGTGCCTGGAGTCTGCGGGGGTTAGGACCTGGCTACACCTTC. Protein product: CAWSLRGLGPGYTF. The full variable domain, in which reference TRBV30 and TRBJ1-2 provide the parts outside the CDR3, is SQTIHQWPATLVQPVGSPLSLECTVEGTSNPNLYWYRQAAGRGLQLLFYSVGIGQISSEVPQNLSASRPQDRQFILSSKKLLLSDSGFYLCAWSLRGLGPGYTFGSGTRLTVV.

The chain recombines TRBV28 with TRBJ1-5; no definite D call. Germline-derived CDR1 and CDR2 are MDHEN and SYDVKM. Between the trimmed V and J ends, which lost 3 bases and 3 bases, there was a span of 6 bases. The CDR3 is 13 residues long. In DNA form, the CDR3 reads TGTGCCAGCAGTTTGAACAACAATCAGCCCCAGCATTTT. The encoded protein is CASSLNNNQPQHF.

V is TRBV7-9 and J is TRBJ2-7; 10 bases match TRBD2. Germline V lookup: CDR1 SEHNR, CDR2 FQNEAQ (reference sequence). V lost 0 bases, J lost 7 bases, and 6 bases stayed unmatched. The length of the CDR3 is 15 residues. CDR3 nucleotides: TGTGCCAGCAGCTTAGCGGGGCTAGCGGGAGTGGAGCAGTACTTC. Protein sequence: CASSLAGLAGVEQYF. The entire variable domain, with the rest obtained from reference TRBV7-9 and TRBJ2-7, is as follows: DTGVSQNPRHKITKRGQNVTFRCDPISEHNRLYWYRQTLGQGPEFLTYFQNEAQLEKSRLLSDRFSAERPKGSFSTLEIQRTEQGDSAMYLCASSLAGLAGVEQYFGPGTRLTVT.

J is TRBJ2-3 and V is TRBV9; D gene uncertain. The CDR3 consists of 12 residues. The ends were cut back, 0 bases at V and 3 bases at J, with 2 bases in the middle. CDR1 is SGDLS and CDR2 is YYNGEE in the germline V gene. For the CDR3, the DNA is TGTGCCAGCAGCGTAGTAACAGATACGCAGTATTTT. Its protein is CASSVVTDTQYF.

The chain couples TRBV27 to TRBJ2-7; 8 positions match TRBD2. V trimming: 7 bases; J trimming: 5 bases; junction bases outside the gene matches: 13. Per the germline V gene, CDR1 is MNHEY and CDR2 is SMNVEV (reference sequence). The CDR3 contains 15 residues. The CDR3 region is CASKGWGTSRDEQYF. Here the CDR3 DNA reads TGTGCCAGCAAGGGGTGGGGGACTAGTCGGGACGAGCAGTACTTC.

The chain joins TRBV6-5 to TRBJ2-7; TRBD1 aligns across 9 bases. This CDR3 spans 15 amino acids. J gave up 4 bases and V 8 bases, and 12 bases lay outside the gene matches. CDR1 and CDR2 (germline): MNHEY, SVGAGI. Here the CDR3 reads CASHPTGGTGYEQYF. The CDR3 DNA reads TGTGCCAGCCACCCCACAGGGGGCACAGGGTACGAGCAGTACTTC.

The chain carries TRBV27 and TRBJ2-2; 10 bases are shared with TRBD2. The CDR3 contains 17 residues. Trimming took 0 bases from V and 4 from J; bases not matched to a gene: 5. Germline V gene lookup returns CDR1 MNHEY and CDR2 SMNVEV (reference sequence). CDR3 nucleotide sequence: TGTGCCAGCAGTTTATCGAGCGGGAGGGCAATCACCGGGGAGCTGTTTTTT. It translates to CASSLSSGRAITGELFF.

This clone was counted only a few times. This sample also contains other DNA sequences that code for the same CDR3. V is TRBV7-2 and J is TRBJ2-5; 9 bases line up with TRBD2. The length of the CDR3 is 15 residues. Trimming took 4 bases from V and 5 from J; bases not matched to a gene: 8. Germline CDR1 SGHTA, CDR2 FQGNSA. The CDR3 region is CASSSGGGRAETQYF. CDR3 bases: TGTGCCAGCAGCTCCGGTGGCGGGAGGGCGGAGACCCAGTACTTC.

This clone appeared a single time. V usage is TRBV28 and J usage is TRBJ2-2; D call uncertain. Germline V lookup: CDR1 MDHEN, CDR2 SYDVKM. Trimming removed 1 base at V and 6 bases at J, with 6 bases between. The CDR3 sequence is 13 residues long. CDR3 loop: CASSLSGSGELFF. CDR3 nucleotides: TGTGCCAGCAGTTTATCCGGGTCCGGGGAGCTGTTTTTT.

The rearrangement links TRBV30 to TRBJ1-5; D remains ambiguous. Trimming removed 4 bases from V and 2 bases from J, with 6 bases in between. The CDR3 extends over 12 amino acids. The germline gives CDR1 GTSNPN, CDR2 SVGIG (reference sequence). This CDR3 is CAWKEGNQPQHF. The CDR3 bases are TGTGCCTGGAAGGAGGGCAATCAGCCCCAGCATTTT.

The chain uses TRBV5-1 and TRBJ2-1; TRBD2 aligns across 7 bases. The CDR3 extends over 17 amino acids. CDR1 is SGHRS, CDR2 YFSETQ, per germline. After removal of 0 bases from V and 4 bases from J, the junction contained 10 bases not matched to a gene. The CDR3 spells CASSLAVASGNYNEQFF. The CDR3 DNA follows: TGCGCCAGCAGCTTGGCCGTCGCTAGCGGTAATTACAATGAGCAGTTCTTC.

The chain has TRBV19 and TRBJ2-4; D may be TRBD2 (5 bases). This CDR3 comprises 13 residues. The V end was cut by 5 bases, the J end by 0 bases, with 5 bases between. Germline V lookup: CDR1 LNHDA, CDR2 SQIVND (reference sequence). CDR3 DNA sequence: TGTGCCAGTAGTGAGGGAGCCAAAAACATTCAGTACTTC. Its protein is CASSEGAKNIQYF.

This CDR3 reads CAWSLPPGRKTGGVGYTF. The CDR3 DNA reads TGTGCCTGGAGTCTCCCACCGGGAAGAAAGACAGGGGGCGTTGGCTACACCTTC. The chain employs TRBV30 and TRBJ1-2, with TRBD1 identical over 10 bases. The ends lost 2 bases at V and 7 bases at J; junction bases unmatched: 19. The CDR3 extends over 18 amino acids. Germline assignment: CDR1 GTSNPN and CDR2 SVGIG (reference sequence).

Only a few counts were recorded for this clone. The CDR3 DNA sequence: TGCAGCGTTCTCGGACAGATCCTACCCTACGAGCAGTACTTC. This encodes CSVLGQILPYEQYF. V and J are TRBV29-1 and TRBJ2-7; D is perhaps TRBD1 (6 bases). Germline V gene data show CDR1 as SQVTM and CDR2 as ANQGSEA. V lost 5 bases, J lost 2 bases, and 16 bases lay in between. This CDR3 is built from 14 residues.

The chain joins TRBV28 to TRBJ1-5; no definite D call. Germline lookup yields CDR1 MDHEN and CDR2 SYDVKM. V was clipped by 6 bases and J by 0 bases, with 9 bases between them. CDR3 size: 14 residues. CDR3 residues: CASSLPDSNQPQHF. CDR3 DNA sequence: TGTGCCAGCAGCCTGCCAGATAGCAATCAGCCCCAGCATTTT.

The chain links TRBV3-1 (or the pseudogene TRBV3-2) to TRBJ1-3; 7 bases line up with TRBD1. Looked up from germline, CDR1 is LGHDT and CDR2 is YNNKEL (reference sequence). J lost 0 bases, V lost 3 bases, and 11 bases had no gene match. This CDR3 has 18 residues. The CDR3 loop is CASSHLATGTDSGNTIYF. The CDR3 coding sequence is TGTGCCAGCAGCCACTTAGCGACCGGGACAGACTCTGGAAACACCATATATTTT.

The J gene is TRBJ1-5, the V gene TRBV7-8; the D gene is possibly TRBD1 (6 bases). The CDR3 contains 15 residues. The V and J ends lost 5 bases and 2 bases respectively, with 13 bases between them. Germline V CDR1 and CDR2: SGHVS, FQNEAQ. CDR3: CASSPGQGGNQPQHF. The CDR3 DNA sequence: TGTGCCAGCAGCCCGGGACAAGGAGGCAATCAGCCCCAGCATTTT.

V usage is TRBV9 and J usage is TRBJ2-3, with 10 positions matching TRBD2. V dropped 1 base and J dropped 5; count of bases not matched to a gene: 7. Germline values: CDR1 SGDLS, CDR2 YYNGEE. CDR3 size: 16 residues. CDR3 protein: CASSVHIAGGIDTQYF. CDR3 nucleotides: TGTGCCAGCAGCGTACACATAGCGGGAGGAATAGATACGCAGTATTTT.

The rearrangement joins TRBV5-4 to TRBJ1-4; 10 nucleotides line up with TRBD1. Germline CDR1 reads SGHNT; CDR2 reads YYREEE (reference sequence). V dropped 2 bases and J dropped 6; count of bases not matched to a gene: 4. This CDR3 region has 15 residues. Here the CDR3 DNA reads TGTGCCAGCAGCTTCCCCGGGACAGGGGATGAAAAACTGTTTTTT. The encoded protein is CASSFPGTGDEKLFF. Full variable domain (rest looked up from reference TRBV5-4 and TRBJ1-4): ETGVTQSPTHLIKTRGQQVTLRCSSQSGHNTVSWYQQALGQGPQFIFQYYREEENGRGNFPPRFSGLQFPNYSSELNVNALELDDSALYLCASSFPGTGDEKLFFGSGTQLSVL.

The chain links TRBV6-6 to TRBJ2-7, with 9 bases that match TRBD1. V lost 6 bases, J lost 5 bases, and 11 bases stayed unmatched. The CDR3 extends over 15 amino acids. CDR1 MNHNY and CDR2 SVGAGI come from the germline V gene (reference sequence). CDR3 in DNA: TGTGCCAGCAGGCACCCGGGACAGGGTGGAGACGAGCAGTACTTC. Its translation: CASRHPGQGGDEQYF.